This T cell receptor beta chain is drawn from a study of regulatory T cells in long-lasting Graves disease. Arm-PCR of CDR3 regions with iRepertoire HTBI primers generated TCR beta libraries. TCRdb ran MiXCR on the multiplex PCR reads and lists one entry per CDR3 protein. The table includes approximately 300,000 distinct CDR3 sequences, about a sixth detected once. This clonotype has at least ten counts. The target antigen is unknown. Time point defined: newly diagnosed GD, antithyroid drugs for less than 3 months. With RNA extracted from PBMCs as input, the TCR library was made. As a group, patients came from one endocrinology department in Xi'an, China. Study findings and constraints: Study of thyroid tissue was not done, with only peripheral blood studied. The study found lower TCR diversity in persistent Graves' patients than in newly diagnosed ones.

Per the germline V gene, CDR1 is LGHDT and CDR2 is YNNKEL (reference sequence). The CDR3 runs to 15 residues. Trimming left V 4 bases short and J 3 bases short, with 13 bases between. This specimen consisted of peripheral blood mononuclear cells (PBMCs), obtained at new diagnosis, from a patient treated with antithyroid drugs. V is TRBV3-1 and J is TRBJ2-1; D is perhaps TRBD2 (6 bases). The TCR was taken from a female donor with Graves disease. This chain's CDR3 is CASSPSLANYNEQFF. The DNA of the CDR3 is TGTGCCAGCAGCCCGTCCCTAGCGAACTACAATGAGCAGTTCTTC.